These T cell receptor beta chains were read from a single sample in a study of OX40 agonist ivuxolimab in advanced cancers. Assay used: immunoSEQ multiplex PCR; TCRdb lists only in-frame clones, some missing. The table includes over 100,000 clones, 90% to 95% detected once. Source: CD4+ or CD8+ T cells sorted from blood, taken in a trial of the OX40 agonist ivuxolimab. The origin of the receptors is an adult with an advanced solid tumor such as melanoma, head and neck, liver or kidney cancer. Each CDR3 is given with its conserved first and last residue. D genes are given only for firm matches. Size is stated for part of the rows, as once, few or many counts, or as a class when the clone is expanded.

J: TRBJ1-1; V: TRBV6-6; D: .; length: 14; size: .; DNA: TGTGCCAGCAGCTACGGGGGGCTGGAAACTGAAGCTTTCTTT; CDR3: CASSYGGLETEAFF
J: TRBJ1-1; V: TRBV19; D: .; length: 14; size: .; DNA: TGTGCCAGTAAGTCTACTCGGGAGAACACTGAAGCTTTCTTT; CDR3: CASKSTRENTEAFF
J: TRBJ2-7; V: TRBV19; D: .; length: 13; size: .; DNA: TGTGCCAGTAGTCGGGACTGGCGCTACGAGCAGTACTTC; CDR3: CASSRDWRYEQYF
J: TRBJ2-3; V: TRBV9; D: .; length: 14; size: .; DNA: TGTGCCAGCAGCGGGGGGCGGAACACAGATACGCAGTATTTT; CDR3: CASSGGRNTDTQYF
J: TRBJ2-3; V: TRBV6-5; D: .; length: 15; size: .; DNA: TGTGCCAGCAGTTACGGGGGTGGCTTCAAGGATACGCAGTATTTT; CDR3: CASSYGGGFKDTQYF
J: TRBJ2-7; V: TRBV5-1; D: .; length: 12; size: .; DNA: TGTGCCAGCAGCTTCTGGGGGCGCGAGCAGTACTTC; CDR3: CASSFWGREQYF
J: TRBJ1-1; V: TRBV20-1; D: .; length: 11; size: .; DNA: TGCAGTGGGGTGGGTTCAGGAGGGGCTTTCTTT; CDR3: CSGVGSGGAFF
J: TRBJ2-7; V: TRBV7-9; D: .; length: 12; size: few; DNA: TGTGCCAGCAGCCAAAAGGGTTACGAGCAGTACTTC; CDR3: CASSQKGYEQYF
J: TRBJ1-2; V: TRBV7-8; D: .; length: 14; size: .; DNA: TGTGCCAGCAGCTCCCGCCAGGGTTTCTATGGCTACACCTTC; CDR3: CASSSRQGFYGYTF
J: TRBJ2-7; V: TRBV7-2; D: .; length: 16; size: .; DNA: TGTGCCAGCAGCTTCGACCGGGACACCGCTTACTACGAGCAGTACTTC; CDR3: CASSFDRDTAYYEQYF
J: TRBJ2-1; V: TRBV6-1; D: TRBD1; length: 15; size: .; DNA: TGTGCCAGCAGTGCCCACGGGACAGGGGAGCTTGAGCAGTTCTTC; CDR3: CASSAHGTGELEQFF
J: TRBJ2-7; V: TRBV11-1; D: .; length: 14; size: .; DNA: TGTGCCAGCAGCTTAACGGCAGGGCTCTACGGGCAGTACTTC; CDR3: CASSLTAGLYGQYF
J: TRBJ2-5; V: TRBV9; D: .; length: 13; size: .; DNA: TGTGCCAGCAGTATCACAGGGCCTGAGACCCAGTACTTC; CDR3: CASSITGPETQYF
J: TRBJ1-2; V: TRBV6-6; D: .; length: 14; size: .; DNA: TGTGCCAGCAGACCCCGGGCGATCGACTATGGCTACACCTTC; CDR3: CASRPRAIDYGYTF
J: TRBJ2-3; V: TRBV5-8; D: .; length: 13; size: .; DNA: TGTGCCAGCAGCTTAAGGGGATCAGATACGCAGTATTTT; CDR3: CASSLRGSDTQYF
J: TRBJ2-7; V: TRBV28; D: TRBD2; length: 17; size: once; DNA: TGTGCCATTACAAATCCGGGACTAGGACTCTTTGGCGACGAGCAGTACTTC; CDR3: CAITNPGLGLFGDEQYF
J: TRBJ2-6; V: TRBV29-1; D: .; length: 13; size: .; DNA: TGCAGCGCCCAGGAGGCTGGGGCCAACGTCCTGACTTTC; CDR3: CSAQEAGANVLTF
J: TRBJ2-7; V: TRBV14; D: TRBD1; length: 14; size: .; DNA: TGTGCCAGCAGCCAAGCACAGGGGTCCCACGAGCAGTACTTC; CDR3: CASSQAQGSHEQYF
J: TRBJ2-5; V: TRBV25-1; D: TRBD2; length: 15; size: .; DNA: TGTGCCAGCAGTGGAAAACTCCGCGGGGGTGAGACCCAGTACTTC; CDR3: CASSGKLRGGETQYF
J: TRBJ1-1; V: TRBV5-1; D: .; length: 16; size: .; DNA: TGCGCCAGCAGCCCCCCGGGTGGGGGGATGAACACTGAAGCTTTCTTT; CDR3: CASSPPGGGMNTEAFF
J: TRBJ2-3; V: TRBV4-1; D: TRBD2; length: 16; size: .; DNA: TGCGCCAGCAGCCAAGCGACTAGCTCTAGCACAGATACGCAGTATTTT; CDR3: CASSQATSSSTDTQYF
J: TRBJ2-3; V: TRBV28; D: TRBD2; length: 15; size: once; DNA: TGTGCCAGCAGTACTAGCGGGAGGGCCTTAGATACGCAGTATTTT; CDR3: CASSTSGRALDTQYF
J: TRBJ1-3; V: TRBV9; D: .; length: 14; size: .; DNA: TGTGCCAGCAGTCTGACTGCCTCTGGAAACACCATATATTTT; CDR3: CASSLTASGNTIYF
J: TRBJ1-2; V: TRBV7-2; D: .; length: 13; size: .; DNA: TGTGCCAGCAGCTTAGTTCAGGGCCTGGGCTACACCTTC; CDR3: CASSLVQGLGYTF
J: TRBJ2-2; V: TRBV19; D: TRBD2; length: 17; size: .; DNA: TGTGCCAGTAGGAGGCTAGCGGGAGCCTTTAACACCGGGGAGCTGTTTTTT; CDR3: CASRRLAGAFNTGELFF
J: TRBJ1-4; V: TRBV21-1; D: .; length: 16; size: .; DNA: TGTGCCAGCAGCAAAGAGGCCTGTGCAACTAATGAAAAACTGTTTTTT; CDR3: CASSKEACATNEKLFF
J: TRBJ1-2; V: TRBV15; D: .; length: 16; size: .; DNA: TGTGCCACCAGCAGAGTAGGGCAGGGAGGTTTCTATGGCTACACCTTC; CDR3: CATSRVGQGGFYGYTF
J: TRBJ2-7; V: TRBV2; D: .; length: 15; size: .; DNA: TGTGCCAGCAGAAAGGACAGCTCAACCTCCTACGAGCAGTACTTC; CDR3: CASRKDSSTSYEQYF
J: TRBJ1-3; V: TRBV6-1; D: TRBD1; length: 19; size: .; DNA: TGTGCCAGCAGTGAAGACGCGCAGGGGGCCCATTCCTCTGGAAACACCATATATTTT; CDR3: CASSEDAQGAHSSGNTIYF
J: TRBJ1-2; V: TRBV5-1; D: TRBD1; length: 14; size: .; DNA: TGCGCCAGCAGCATGGGACAGGCCGCTGGGGGCTACACCTTC; CDR3: CASSMGQAAGGYTF
J: TRBJ2-7; V: TRBV6-6; D: TRBD1; length: 14; size: .; DNA: TGTGCCAGCAGTTATGGACAGGGGAAAGACGAGCAGTACTTC; CDR3: CASSYGQGKDEQYF
J: TRBJ2-1; V: TRBV27; D: TRBD2; length: 16; size: .; DNA: TGTGCCAGCAGTTTCTTGACTAGCGGGAGGGGGTATGAGCAGTTCTTC; CDR3: CASSFLTSGRGYEQFF
J: TRBJ1-3; V: TRBV4-1; D: .; length: 13; size: few; DNA: TGCGCCAGCAGCCAAGACCAGGGAAACACCATATATTTT; CDR3: CASSQDQGNTIYF
J: TRBJ2-1; V: TRBV5-4; D: .; length: 12; size: .; DNA: TGTGCCAGCAGCTTCGTTCGTCCTGAGCAGTTCTTC; CDR3: CASSFVRPEQFF
J: TRBJ1-1; V: TRBV7-2; D: .; length: 15; size: .; DNA: TGTGCCAGCAGCCTAGGGGCTACGTTTAACACTGAAGCTTTCTTT; CDR3: CASSLGATFNTEAFF
J: TRBJ2-2; V: TRBV5-1; D: .; length: 13; size: .; DNA: TGCGCCAGCAGCTTGGGGAGGGCCGGGGAGCTGTTTTTT; CDR3: CASSLGRAGELFF
J: TRBJ2-7; V: TRBV28; D: .; length: 12; size: .; DNA: TGTGCCACCTGGGGAGACCTATACGAGCAGTACTTC; CDR3: CATWGDLYEQYF
J: TRBJ2-7; V: TRBV5-1; D: TRBD2; length: 16; size: once; DNA: TGCGCCAGCAGCTTGGAGCGAGGAGCGGGAGCGGACGAGCAGTACTTC; CDR3: CASSLERGAGADEQYF
J: TRBJ2-1; V: TRBV28; D: TRBD2; length: 16; size: .; DNA: TGTGCCAGCAGTTTGCGGACTAGCGGGAGTCGGGATGAGCAGTTCTTC; CDR3: CASSLRTSGSRDEQFF
J: TRBJ2-5; V: TRBV19; D: .; length: 14; size: .; DNA: TGTGCCAGTAGACCGCCCGGTCCCCAAGAGACCCAGTACTTC; CDR3: CASRPPGPQETQYF
J: TRBJ2-7; V: TRBV28; D: TRBD2; length: 15; size: .; DNA: TGTGCCAGCAGGACTAGCGGGAGAATCCCCCACGAGCAGTACTTC; CDR3: CASRTSGRIPHEQYF
J: TRBJ2-7; V: TRBV18; D: .; length: 11; size: .; DNA: TGTGCCAGCTCCCCTGACAGGGAGGTGCTCTTC; CDR3: CASSPDREVLF
J: TRBJ2-1; V: TRBV7-2; D: .; length: 16; size: .; DNA: TGTGCCAGCAGCGCTTCCGGGACGCCTTCCTACAATGAGCAGTTCTTC; CDR3: CASSASGTPSYNEQFF
J: TRBJ2-3; V: TRBV20-1; D: TRBD1; length: 11; size: .; DNA: TGCAGTGCTCGTACAGGGGGCAGGGTGCATTTT; CDR3: CSARTGGRVHF
J: TRBJ2-7; V: TRBV7-2; D: .; length: 16; size: .; DNA: TGTGCCAGCAGCGACGGACGCCCCGGGGACTTCTACGAGCAGTACTTC; CDR3: CASSDGRPGDFYEQYF
J: TRBJ1-2; V: TRBV7-2; D: TRBD1; length: 12; size: .; DNA: TGTGCCAGCAGCTTCTACAGGGGTGGCTACACCTTC; CDR3: CASSFYRGGYTF
J: TRBJ1-2; V: TRBV28; D: TRBD1; length: 14; size: .; DNA: TGTGCCACCTCAGGGGACAGGGGAGTCTATGGCTACACCTTC; CDR3: CATSGDRGVYGYTF
J: TRBJ1-6; V: TRBV6-1; D: .; length: 17; size: once; DNA: TGTGCCAGCAGTGAAGCTAGGACACCAAGGTTAGGCTCACCCCTCCACTTT; CDR3: CASSEARTPRLGSPLHF
J: TRBJ2-6; V: TRBV6-5; D: TRBD1; length: 15; size: .; DNA: TGTGCCAGCAGTTACACAGGGGCTGGGGCCAACGTCCTGACTTTC; CDR3: CASSYTGAGANVLTF
J: TRBJ1-1; V: TRBV6-6; D: .; length: 15; size: .; DNA: TGTGCCAGCACCCCCTCCGGGGGGCTCGGCACTGAAGCTTTCTTT; CDR3: CASTPSGGLGTEAFF
J: TRBJ2-1; V: TRBV5-1; D: .; length: 15; size: .; DNA: TGCGCCAGCAGCGAGGGGGGTAGCTCCTACAATGAGCAGTTCTTC; CDR3: CASSEGGSSYNEQFF
J: TRBJ2-7; V: TRBV18; D: .; length: 16; size: .; DNA: TGTGCCAGCTCACTCTTCCGGGACAAAGCACTCTACGAGCAGTACTTC; CDR3: CASSLFRDKALYEQYF
J: TRBJ2-2; V: TRBV7-9; D: TRBD2; length: 14; size: .; DNA: TGTGCCAGGGGACTAGCATCGAACACCGGGGAGCTGTTTTTT; CDR3: CARGLASNTGELFF
J: TRBJ2-7; V: TRBV5-4; D: .; length: 14; size: .; DNA: TGTGCCAGCAGCCCCGGGGCCCCACCCTACGAGCAGTACTTC; CDR3: CASSPGAPPYEQYF
J: TRBJ1-2; V: TRBV7-9; D: .; length: 12; size: .; DNA: TGTGCCAGCGGACAGCTTAACTATGGCTACACCTTC; CDR3: CASGQLNYGYTF
J: TRBJ2-4; V: TRBV5-1; D: .; length: 14; size: .; DNA: TGCGCCAGCAGCTTGGGGCAGGGAGGAGACATTCAGTACTTC; CDR3: CASSLGQGGDIQYF
J: TRBJ1-1; V: TRBV6-5; D: TRBD1; length: 14; size: .; DNA: TGTGCCAGCAGTAGGCGCGACAGGGACACTGAAGCTTTCTTT; CDR3: CASSRRDRDTEAFF
J: TRBJ1-4; V: TRBV5-6; D: .; length: 16; size: .; DNA: TGTGCCAGCAGCTTGGATGGGGGTAGCGCTAATGAAAAACTGTTTTTT; CDR3: CASSLDGGSANEKLFF